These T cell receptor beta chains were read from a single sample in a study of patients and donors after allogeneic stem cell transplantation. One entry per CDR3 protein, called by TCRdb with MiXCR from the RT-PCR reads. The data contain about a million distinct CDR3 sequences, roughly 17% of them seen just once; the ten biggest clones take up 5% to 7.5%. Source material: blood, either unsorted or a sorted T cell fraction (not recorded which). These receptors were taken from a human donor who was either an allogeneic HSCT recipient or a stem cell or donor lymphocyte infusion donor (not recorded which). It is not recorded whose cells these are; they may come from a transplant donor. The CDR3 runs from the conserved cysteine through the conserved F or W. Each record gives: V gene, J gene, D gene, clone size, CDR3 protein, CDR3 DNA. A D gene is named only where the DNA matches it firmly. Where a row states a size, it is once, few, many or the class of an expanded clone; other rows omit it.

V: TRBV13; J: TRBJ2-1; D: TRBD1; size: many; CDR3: CASSRGTGGYNEQFF; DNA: TGTGCCAGCAGCCGCGGGACAGGGGGCTACAATGAGCAGTTCTTC
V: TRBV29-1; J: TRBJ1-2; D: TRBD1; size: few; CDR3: CSTGQDLGYTF; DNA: TGCAGCACAGGACAGGATCTAGGCTACACCTTC
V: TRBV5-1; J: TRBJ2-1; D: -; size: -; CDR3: CASSPTFGSSYNEQFF; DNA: TGCGCCAGCAGCCCCACGTTCGGGAGCTCCTACAATGAGCAGTTCTTC
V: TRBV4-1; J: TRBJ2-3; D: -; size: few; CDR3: CASSQRGTDTQYF; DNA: TGCGCCAGCAGCCAACGTGGAACAGATACGCAGTATTTT
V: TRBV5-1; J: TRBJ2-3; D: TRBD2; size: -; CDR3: CASSLESGSRDTQYF; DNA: TGCGCCAGCAGCCTGGAGAGCGGGAGTAGAGATACGCAGTATTTT
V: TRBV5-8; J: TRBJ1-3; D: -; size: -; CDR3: CASSLSGTLGNTIYF; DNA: TGTGCCAGCAGCCTTTCAGGGACGCTAGGAAACACCATATATTTT
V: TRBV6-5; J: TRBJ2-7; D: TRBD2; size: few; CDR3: CASSYSGGSPYEQYF; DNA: TGTGCCAGCAGTTACTCTGGCGGGAGCCCCTACGAGCAGTACTTC
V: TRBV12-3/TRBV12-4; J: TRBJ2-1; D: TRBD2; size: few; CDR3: CASSRNGLGTNEQFF; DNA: TGTGCCAGCAGCCGAAATGGACTAGGTACCAATGAGCAGTTCTTC
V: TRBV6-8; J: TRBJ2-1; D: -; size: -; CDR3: CASSYWTKDYNEQFF; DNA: TGTGCCAGCAGTTATTGGACCAAAGACTACAATGAGCAGTTCTTC
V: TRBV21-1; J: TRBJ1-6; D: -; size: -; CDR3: CASSRNPSSPLHF; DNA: TGTGCCAGCAGCAGGAACCCCAGCTCACCCCTCCACTTT
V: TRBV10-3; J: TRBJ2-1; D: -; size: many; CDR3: CAISDYNNPNEQFF; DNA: TGTGCCATCAGTGACTACAATAACCCCAATGAGCAGTTCTTC
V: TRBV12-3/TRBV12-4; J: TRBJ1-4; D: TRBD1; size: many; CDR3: CASSPPQGALEKLFF; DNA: TGTGCCAGCAGTCCCCCACAGGGGGCCTTGGAAAAACTGTTTTTT
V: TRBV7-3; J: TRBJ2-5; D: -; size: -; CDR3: CASSYRGRGETQYF; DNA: TGTGCCAGCAGCTACCGGGGCCGTGGGGAGACCCAGTACTTC
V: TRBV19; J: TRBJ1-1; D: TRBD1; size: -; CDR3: CASRQGTKEAFF; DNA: TGTGCCAGTAGACAGGGGACTAAGGAAGCTTTCTTT
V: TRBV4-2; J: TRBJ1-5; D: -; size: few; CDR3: CASSRIGGYNQPQHF; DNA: TGTGCCAGCAGCCGAATTGGGGGGTACAATCAGCCCCAGCATTTT
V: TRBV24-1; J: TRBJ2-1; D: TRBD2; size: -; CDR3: CATSESNLAERAYNEQFF; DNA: TGTGCCACCAGTGAGTCCAACCTAGCGGAACGGGCCTACAATGAGCAGTTCTTC
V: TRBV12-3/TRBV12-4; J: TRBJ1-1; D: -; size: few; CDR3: CASSLVLYTEAFF; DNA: TGTGCCAGCAGTTTAGTCCTGTACACTGAAGCTTTCTTT
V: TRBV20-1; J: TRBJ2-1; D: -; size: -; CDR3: CSARPRTTYNEQFF; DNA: TGCAGTGCTAGACCTCGGACAACATACAATGAGCAGTTCTTC
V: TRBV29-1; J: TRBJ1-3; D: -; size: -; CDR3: CSVKTDIGNTIYF; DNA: TGCAGCGTTAAGACAGACATTGGAAACACCATATATTTT
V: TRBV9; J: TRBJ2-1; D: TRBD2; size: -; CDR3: CASSRSGISYNEQFF; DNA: TGTGCCAGCAGCCGTAGCGGGATCTCCTACAATGAGCAGTTCTTC
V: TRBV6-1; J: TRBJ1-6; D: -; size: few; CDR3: CASSEAMQGNSPLHF; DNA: TGTGCCAGCAGTGAAGCGATGCAGGGGAATTCACCCCTCCACTTT
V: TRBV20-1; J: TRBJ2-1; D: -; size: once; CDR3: CSARTRGVPYNEQFF; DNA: TGCAGTGCTCGAACCAGGGGGGTCCCCTACAATGAGCAGTTCTTC
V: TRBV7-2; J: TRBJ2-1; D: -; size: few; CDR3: CASTSLGGRDEQFF; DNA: TGTGCCAGCACCTCCCTTGGGGGTAGAGATGAGCAGTTCTTC
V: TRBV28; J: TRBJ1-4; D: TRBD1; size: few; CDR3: CASSPIFPTDRGGEKLFF; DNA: TGTGCCAGCAGTCCCATATTCCCCACGGACAGGGGGGGAGAAAAACTGTTTTTT
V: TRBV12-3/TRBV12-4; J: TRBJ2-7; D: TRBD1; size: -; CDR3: CASNHQGDEQYF; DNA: TGTGCCAGCAACCACCAGGGGGACGAGCAGTACTTC
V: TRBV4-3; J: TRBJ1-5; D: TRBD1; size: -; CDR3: CASSLQTGGGNQPQHF; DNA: TGCGCCAGCAGCCTCCAGACAGGGGGAGGCAATCAGCCCCAGCATTTT
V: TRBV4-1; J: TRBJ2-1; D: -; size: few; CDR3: CASTGGSGQFF; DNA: TGCGCCTCAACCGGGGGCTCTGGGCAGTTCTTC
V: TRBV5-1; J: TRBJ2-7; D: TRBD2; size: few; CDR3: CASSLGASGSKSYSYEQYF; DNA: TGCGCCAGCAGCTTGGGGGCTAGCGGGTCCAAGTCATACTCCTACGAGCAGTACTTC
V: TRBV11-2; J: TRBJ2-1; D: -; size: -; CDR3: CASSLGWDSKYGQFF; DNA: TGTGCCAGCAGCTTAGGATGGGACTCCAAATATGGGCAGTTCTTC
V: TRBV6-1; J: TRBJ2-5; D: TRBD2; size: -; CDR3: CASSEERGETQYF; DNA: TGTGCCAGCAGTGAGGAGCGGGGCGAGACCCAGTACTTC
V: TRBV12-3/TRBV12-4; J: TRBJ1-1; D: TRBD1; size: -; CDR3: CASSSGTGGAKRAFF; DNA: TGTGCCAGCAGTTCCGGGACAGGGGGCGCAAAAAGAGCTTTCTTT
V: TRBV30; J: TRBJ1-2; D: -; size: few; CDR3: CAWRQGLKGYTF; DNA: TGTGCCTGGAGACAGGGACTTAAGGGCTACACCTTC
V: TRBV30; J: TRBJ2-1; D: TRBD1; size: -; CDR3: CAWSVHYRQGAYNEQFF; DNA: TGTGCCTGGAGTGTACACTACCGACAGGGGGCCTACAATGAGCAGTTCTTC
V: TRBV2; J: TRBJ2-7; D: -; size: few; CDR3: CASSALPGRANEQYF; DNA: TGTGCCAGCAGTGCCCTCCCGGGCCGAGCGAACGAGCAGTACTTC
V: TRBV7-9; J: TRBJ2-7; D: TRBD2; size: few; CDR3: CASSTMGGNYEQYF; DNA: TGTGCCAGCAGCACCATGGGGGGGAACTACGAGCAGTACTTC
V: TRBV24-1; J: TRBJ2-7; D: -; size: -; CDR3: CATSDSNRGLYEQYF; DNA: TGTGCCACCAGTGATTCAAATCGGGGTCTGTACGAGCAGTACTTC
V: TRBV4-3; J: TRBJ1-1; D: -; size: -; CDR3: CASSQDGSGNPSEAFF; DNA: TGCGCCAGCAGCCAAGACGGGAGCGGCAATCCGAGTGAAGCTTTCTTT
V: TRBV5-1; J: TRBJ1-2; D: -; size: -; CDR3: CASSANRAGYGYTF; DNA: TGCGCCAGCAGCGCAAACAGGGCCGGCTATGGCTACACCTTC
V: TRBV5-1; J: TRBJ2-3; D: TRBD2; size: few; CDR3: CATAAAGGPSTDTQYF; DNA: TGCGCCACAGCTGCGGCGGGAGGGCCCAGCACAGATACGCAGTATTTT
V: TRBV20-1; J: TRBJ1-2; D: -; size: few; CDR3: CSARDHRGNYGYTF; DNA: TGCAGTGCTAGAGATCATCGGGGGAACTATGGCTACACCTTC
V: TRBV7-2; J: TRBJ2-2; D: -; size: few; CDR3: CASIRNNTGELFF; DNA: TGTGCCAGCATCAGAAATAACACCGGGGAGCTGTTTTTT
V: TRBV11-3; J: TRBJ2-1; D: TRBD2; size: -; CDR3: CASSRLAGGKYNEQFF; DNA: TGTGCCAGCAGCCGTCTAGCGGGAGGGAAATACAATGAGCAGTTCTTC
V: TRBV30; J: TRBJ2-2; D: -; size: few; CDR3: CAWSSRWELFF; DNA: TGTGCCTGGAGTAGTCGCTGGGAGCTGTTTTTT
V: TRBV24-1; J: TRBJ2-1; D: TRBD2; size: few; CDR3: CATSDFLSGGGGQFF; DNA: TGTGCCACCAGTGATTTCCTTAGCGGGGGTGGTGGGCAGTTCTTC
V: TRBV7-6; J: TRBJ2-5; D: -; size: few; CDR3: CASSSSVGSQYF; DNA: TGTGCCAGCAGCTCGTCCGTGGGGTCCCAGTACTTC
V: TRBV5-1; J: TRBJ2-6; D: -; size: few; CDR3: CASSTGLISGANVLTF; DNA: TGCGCCAGCTCCACGGGACTGATCTCTGGGGCCAACGTCCTGACTTTC
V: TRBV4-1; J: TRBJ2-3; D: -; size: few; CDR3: CASSQDLRTTTDTQYF; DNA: TGCGCCAGCAGCCAAGATCTTAGGACCACGACAGATACGCAGTATTTT
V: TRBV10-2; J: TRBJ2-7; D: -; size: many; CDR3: CASRSRVQYF; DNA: TGCGCCAGCAGATCTAGGGTGCAGTACTTC
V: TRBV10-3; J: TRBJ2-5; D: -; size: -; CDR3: CAIRRDAERETQYF; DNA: TGTGCCATCAGGCGAGACGCGGAGCGAGAGACCCAGTACTTC